This T cell receptor beta chain was sequenced during a study of blood T cell repertoires in COVID-19. Study summary: Acute and convalescent COVID-19 specimens originated in the United States, Italy and Spain. Sample material is recorded as cDNA or gDNA derived from T cells, B-cell-depleted T cells, or PBMCs.

Sequencing was performed with immunoSEQ multiplex PCR; in TCRdb, only in-frame clones are kept and a portion is missing. Of 220,000 or so clones in the sample, just under 85% were seen once. This clone was found a few times. Self-reported history from a screening survey and questionnaire set each donor's cohort. This receptor was identified in a middle-aged woman with acute COVID-19. The material sequenced was PBMCs or T cells enriched from blood (not recorded which).

The CDR3 loop reads CASSVGRRDYGYTF. Written as DNA, the CDR3 is TGTGCCAGCAGCGTAGGCCGCAGGGACTATGGCTACACCTTC. The chain joins TRBV9 to TRBJ1-2; a possible D gene is TRBD1 (5 bases). Per germline, CDR1 SGDLS and CDR2 YYNGEE. Between the trimmed V and J ends, which lost 0 bases and 3 bases, there was a span of 9 bases. The CDR3 runs 14 residues.